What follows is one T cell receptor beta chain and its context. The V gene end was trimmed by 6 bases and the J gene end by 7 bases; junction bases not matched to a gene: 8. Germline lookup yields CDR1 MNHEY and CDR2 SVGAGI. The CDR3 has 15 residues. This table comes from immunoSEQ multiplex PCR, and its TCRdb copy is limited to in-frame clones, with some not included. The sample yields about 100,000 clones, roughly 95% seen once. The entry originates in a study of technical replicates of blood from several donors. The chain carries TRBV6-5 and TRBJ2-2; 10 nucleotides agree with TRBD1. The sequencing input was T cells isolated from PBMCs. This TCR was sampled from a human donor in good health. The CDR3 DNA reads TGTGCCAGCAGCCACGGGACAGGGGAATTCGGGGAGCTGTTTTTT. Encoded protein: CASSHGTGEFGELFF.